This entry features one T cell receptor (beta chain) sequence. The germline CDR1 and CDR2 sequences are SGHAT and FQNNGV. V was clipped by 3 bases and J by 12 bases; unmatched bases: 7. The CDR3 is 14 residues long. This sample is drawn from a study of blood T cell repertoires in COVID-19. About the study: The United States, Italy and Spain provided the acute and convalescent COVID-19 samples.

Authors' processing steps: Reference gene primer amplification gave nucleated cell count estimates. Profiled with immunoSEQ multiplex PCR; TCRdb holds only in-frame clones, not every one. V and J calls and clone size are given by that table; D and trimming were obtained from the DNA. The table includes about 210,000 clones, 88% detected once. This chain uses TRBV11-2 with TRBJ2-1, with 11 bases fitting TRBD2. Material for sequencing was peripheral blood. The sequence was collected from a man between 65 and 80 years old with acute or convalescent COVID-19. This CDR3 reads CASSLPSGRLGQFF. As DNA, the CDR3 is TGTGCCAGCAGCTTGCCTAGCGGGAGGTTAGGGCAGTTCTTC.